The clone carrying this T cell receptor (beta chain) was detected a few times. The antigen is undetermined. The V end lost 4 bases, the J end lost 3 bases, and 19 bases lay between the germline ends. Germline V gene data show CDR1 as SGHNT and CDR2 as YYREEE (reference sequence). There are 16 residues in the CDR3. This sample was included in a study of OX40 agonist ivuxolimab in advanced cancers. Study results and limitations: At 0.1 to 3.0 mg/kg and by week 6, CD4+ and CD8+ T cells in the blood had expanded clonally.

Using immunoSEQ multiplex PCR, the repertoire was profiled, and TCRdb retains in-frame clones only, with some absent. The sample includes 75,000 to 90,000 clones, more than 85% of them seen just once. This material consisted of CD4+ or CD8+ T cells sorted from blood, taken in a trial of the OX40 agonist ivuxolimab. V is TRBV5-4 and J is TRBJ2-5; perhaps TRBD2 as D (6 bases). This clonotype was obtained from an adult with an advanced solid tumor such as melanoma, head and neck, liver or kidney cancer. The CDR3 DNA reads TGTGCCAGCAGCGCGGGCGGGACTCATCGGAAAGAGACCCAGTACTTC. As protein: CASSAGGTHRKETQYF.